Listed below are T cell receptor beta chains from one sample, sequenced in a study of cytomegalovirus exposure and HLA in healthy donors. The data were produced by immunoSEQ multiplex PCR, yet TCRdb's version contains in-frame clones alone and is incomplete. This sample's table reports over 45,000 clones. Sequenced material: PBMCs. These receptors originate from a woman between 18 and 29 years old in good health and CMV-seronegative. CDR3s include the opening cysteine and the closing phenylalanine or tryptophan. Each record gives: CDR3 length, V gene, J gene, D gene, CDR3 protein. The D gene is left open where the match is weak.

17,TRBV5-6,TRBJ2-3,NA,CASSLRGIWSSTDTQYF
16,TRBV4-1,TRBJ1-5,NA,CASSQDQGWSNQPQHF
16,TRBV5-1,TRBJ2-7,NA,CASSLEGAGGAGAQYF
14,TRBV27,TRBJ2-7,TRBD2,CASTRAGASYEQYF
14,TRBV5-1,TRBJ2-7,NA,CASGPQGGNYEQYF
15,TRBV29-1,TRBJ1-2,TRBD1,CSVDLAGQGNYGYTF
13,TRBV14,TRBJ1-2,TRBD1,CASSRDSLYGYTF
12,TRBV6-5,TRBJ2-1,NA,CASSRGGLEQFF
14,TRBV5-6,TRBJ1-2,NA,CASSYGQELYGYTF
14,TRBV29-1,TRBJ2-1,TRBD2,CSAFLSGNPNEQFF
14,TRBV21-1,TRBJ1-6,NA,CASRVVEVQPPLHF